This TCR beta chain was observed in a study of shared clonotypes between healthy human individuals (TCRdb year 2020). In terms of the full investigation: The cohort comprised two women and a few men aged 18 to 49 years. Leukapheresis yielded between about 0.85 and 9.5 billion PBMCs per donor. Libraries were prepared and TCR repertoires were sequenced by different laboratories using diverse techniques, in order to increase sequencing depth and limit assay-specific biases. To estimate repertoire size and how much clonotypes are shared between individuals, the study performed deep sequencing of blood TCR repertoires from a few healthy adults. Study-wide conclusions, independent of this receptor: Sampling was limited to blood, and TCR repertoires in tissue likely differ from TCR repertoires in blood. The small number of donors limited the genetic and exposure-history diversity represented. Pairwise subsampling led to the expectation that sequencing depth would affect the degree of clonotype sharing among donors.

Using the deep immunoSEQ assay, TCR CDR3 regions were amplified from genomic DNA by multiplex PCR. Genomic DNA extracted from each cell subset was distributed evenly over all wells of several immunoSEQ 96-well plates, and each plate served as one replicate. For unsorted PBMC, 300 ng of genomic DNA, equivalent to about 30,000 T cell genomes, went into each replicate PCR. Genomic DNA from unsorted PBMC was sequenced over ten immunoSEQ deep assay plates. Purified libraries were measured with a Qubit 3.0 fluorometer, size-checked on a Bioanalyzer 2100, and measured again with the KAPA Library Quantification kit. Every immunoSEQ 96-well plate was sequenced on a separate single-read 150-cycle Illumina NextSeq 550 flow cell. In the paper's pipeline: Because the immunoSEQ output held only junctional sequences and lacked quality scores, the filtering could not match the filtering applied to full-length reads. Sequences were annotated with PyIR, a Python wrapper for IgBLAST v1.9, using IMGT germline references to assign V/J genes and CDR3. Reads with weak V/J assignments (E-value above 1e-6), missing CDR3, stop codons, out-of-frame junctions, or ambiguous translated residues were removed. A V3J clonotype was defined by an identical inferred V gene, J gene, and CDR3 amino acid sequence. Percentage overlap between repertoires was computed as shared unique clonotypes divided by the size of the smaller repertoire. Three approaches were used to assess repertoire richness: RTK rarefaction, the Chao1 estimator, and Recon v2.1 estimates of unobserved clonotypes. Drawn from immuneACCESS, this table holds only the in-frame rearrangements with V and J called that TCRdb kept. Clones are partly lost; checked studies trace under half to an unresolved V gene and leave the rest unexplained. The DNA was the basis for D and trimming; V, J and clone size are from that table. Present in this sample are about 100,000 clones, approximately 51% of which were seen just once. The ten largest clones capture over 13% of the sample.

Including the terminal cysteine and phenylalanine, the CDR3 comprises 13 residues. Solely the CDR3 DNA is kept, with 39 bases framed from the first base. The germline V gene specifies SQVTM as CDR1 and ANQGSEA as CDR2. The donors were healthy, HIV-negative adults with no recently reported acute infections or vaccinations. Only Caucasian adults living in Nashville, Tennessee, USA were represented among the donors. For unsorted samples, 75 million to 100 million PBMCs were counted and genomic DNA was extracted with the QIAamp DNA Blood Mini kit. Blood was collected by leukapheresis, and PBMCs were isolated by Ficoll-Histopaque density gradient centrifugation and then cryopreserved in liquid nitrogen vapor phase. Points on this clone: Its cognate antigen has yet to be identified. One base away there is no much larger clone; base qualities are not given.

The sequenced sample consisted of PBMCs. Recombination joined TRBV29-1 with TRBJ2-5; no confident D gene assignment can be made. The J call may not be correct, given that the DNA end is closer to TRBJ2-7. The receptor's source is a woman between 40 and 50 years old in good health. Some clones in this sample may be carry-over from other donors' samples. The CDR3: CSVSKTGTYEQYF. The nucleotides are TGCAGCGTCTCGAAGACTGGAACCTACGAGCAGTACTTC.